Listed here is a single T cell receptor (beta chain). TCRdb processed the 5' RACE reads again and assigns one entry to each CDR3 protein, with no DNA. The sample table sets out fewer than 350,000 distinct CDR3 sequences. CDR1 SEHNR and CDR2 FQNEAQ come from the germline V gene (reference sequence). This CDR3 region has 14 residues. This sample was taken from a study of monozygotic twins with inflammatory bowel disease. The receptor comes from a human donor with ulcerative colitis or Crohn's disease, or a healthy co-twin of an affected twin (not recorded which). The V gene is TRBV7-9, the J gene TRBJ2-1; TCRdb indicates TRBD2, and absent DNA this call remains unverified. The sequencing sample was made of blood. CDR3 protein: CASGPRTSSNEQFF.